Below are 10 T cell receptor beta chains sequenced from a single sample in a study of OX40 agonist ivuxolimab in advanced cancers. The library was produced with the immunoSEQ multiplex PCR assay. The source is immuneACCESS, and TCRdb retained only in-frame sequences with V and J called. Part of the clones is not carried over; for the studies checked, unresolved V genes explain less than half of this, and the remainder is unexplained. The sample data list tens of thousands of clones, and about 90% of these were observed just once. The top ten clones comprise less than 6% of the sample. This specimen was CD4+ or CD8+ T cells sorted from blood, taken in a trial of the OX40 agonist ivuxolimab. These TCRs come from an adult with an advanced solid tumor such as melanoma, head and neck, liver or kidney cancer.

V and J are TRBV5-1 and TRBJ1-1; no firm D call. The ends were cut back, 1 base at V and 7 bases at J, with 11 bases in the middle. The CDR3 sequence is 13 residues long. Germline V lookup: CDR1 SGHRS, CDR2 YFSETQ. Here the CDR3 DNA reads TGCGCCAGCAGCTTGTCGCAAACCCTTGAAGCTTTCTTT. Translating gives CASSLSQTLEAFF. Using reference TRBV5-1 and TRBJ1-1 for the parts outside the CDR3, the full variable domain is KAGVTQTPRYLIKTRGQQVTLSCSPISGHRSVSWYQQTPGQGLQFLFEYFSETQRNKGNFPGRFSGRQFSNSRSEMNVSTLELGDSALYLCASSLSQTLEAFFGQGTRLTVV.

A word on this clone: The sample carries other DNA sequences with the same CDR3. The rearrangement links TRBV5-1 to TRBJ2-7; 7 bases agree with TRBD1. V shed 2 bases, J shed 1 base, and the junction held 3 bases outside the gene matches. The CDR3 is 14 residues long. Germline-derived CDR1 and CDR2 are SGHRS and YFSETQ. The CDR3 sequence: CASSFRDRSYEQYF. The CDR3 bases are TGCGCCAGCAGCTTCCGGGACAGATCCTACGAGCAGTACTTC.

DNA for the CDR3: TGTGCCAGCAGCCCACCAGGGAAAGCTAATGAAAAACTGTTTTTT. Its protein is CASSPPGKANEKLFF. This sequence joins TRBV28 and TRBJ1-4, with a weak D call TRBD1 (5 bases). There are 15 residues in the CDR3. V was shortened by 6 bases and J by 3 bases, with 14 bases between the two germline ends. Germline V gives CDR1 MDHEN, CDR2 SYDVKM.

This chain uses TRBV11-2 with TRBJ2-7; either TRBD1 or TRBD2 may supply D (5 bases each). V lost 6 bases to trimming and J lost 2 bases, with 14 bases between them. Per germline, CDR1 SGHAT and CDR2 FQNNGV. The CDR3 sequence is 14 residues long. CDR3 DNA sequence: TGTGCCAGCAGACCCGGGACGGCCGCCTACGAGCAGTACTTC. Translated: CASRPGTAAYEQYF.

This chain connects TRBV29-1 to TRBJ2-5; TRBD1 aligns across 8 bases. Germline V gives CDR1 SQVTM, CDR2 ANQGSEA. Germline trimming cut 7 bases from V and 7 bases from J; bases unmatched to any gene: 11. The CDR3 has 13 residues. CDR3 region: CSGGQARGGTQYF. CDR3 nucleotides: TGCAGCGGGGGACAGGCCCGAGGCGGGACCCAGTACTTC.

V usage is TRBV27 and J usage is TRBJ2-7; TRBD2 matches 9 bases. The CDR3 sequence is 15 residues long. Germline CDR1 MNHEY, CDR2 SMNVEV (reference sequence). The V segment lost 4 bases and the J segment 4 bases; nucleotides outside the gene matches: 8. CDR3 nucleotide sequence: TGTGCCAGCAGTTCCTTCTCGACTAGCGGATACGAGCAGTACTTC. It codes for CASSSFSTSGYEQYF.

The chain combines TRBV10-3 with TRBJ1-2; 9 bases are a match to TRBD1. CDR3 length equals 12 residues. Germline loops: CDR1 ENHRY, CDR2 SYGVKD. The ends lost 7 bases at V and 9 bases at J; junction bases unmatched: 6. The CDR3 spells CAIKQGANSYTF. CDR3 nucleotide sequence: TGTGCCATCAAACAGGGGGCGAATAGCTACACCTTC.

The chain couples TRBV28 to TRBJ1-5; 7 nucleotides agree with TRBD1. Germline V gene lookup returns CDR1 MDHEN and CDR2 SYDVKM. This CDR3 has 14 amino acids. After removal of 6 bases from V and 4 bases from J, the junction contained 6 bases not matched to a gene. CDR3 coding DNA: TGTGCCAGCAGAGCAGGGGGAGGAAATCAGCCCCAGCATTTT. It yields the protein CASRAGGGNQPQHF.

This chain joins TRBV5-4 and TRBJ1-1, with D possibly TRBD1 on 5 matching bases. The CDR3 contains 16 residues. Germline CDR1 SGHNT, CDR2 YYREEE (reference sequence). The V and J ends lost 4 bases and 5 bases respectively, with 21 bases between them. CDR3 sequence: CASSQGPSRAGTEAFF. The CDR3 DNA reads TGTGCCAGCAGCCAAGGTCCCAGCAGGGCGGGGACTGAAGCTTTCTTT.

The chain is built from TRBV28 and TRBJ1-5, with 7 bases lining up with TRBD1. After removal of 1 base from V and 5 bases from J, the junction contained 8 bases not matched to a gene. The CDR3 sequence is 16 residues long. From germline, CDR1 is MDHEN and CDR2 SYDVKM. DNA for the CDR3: TGTGCCAGCAGTTTATCAAACAGGGGATGGCATCAGCCCCAGCATTTT. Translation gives CASSLSNRGWHQPQHF.